This TCR beta chain was sequenced in a study of blood T cells in healthy people across ages. Trimming at V came to 3 bases and at J to 4 bases, leaving 6 bases not matched to a gene. The CDR3 is made up of 15 amino acids. Germline CDR1 is DFQATT and CDR2 is SNEGSKA (reference sequence). PCR was performed a second time for roughly 7 to 12 cycles using a sample-barcoded 5' primer and a J-beta primer mix. Each cDNA was tagged by a template-switch adaptor containing 12 random nucleotides. Each sample yielded at least 2.5 million CDR3-containing paired-end reads. Using its own MiXCR run on the 5' RACE reads, TCRdb lists one record per CDR3 protein. The sample contains around 650,000 distinct CDR3 sequences, approximately 29% of which appear only once. Study-level findings and limits: Observed TCR beta diversity per million T cells went down as age went up. This fall followed a roughly linear course with age.

This clonotype showed up just a few times. Its antigen is undetermined. V gene TRBV20-1 combines with J gene TRBJ1-6; 7 nucleotides line up with TRBD1. This TCR was recovered from a woman older than 75 in good health. Source material: blood. In nucleotides, the CDR3 is TGCAGTGCTAGCCTAAGGGACAGATATAATTCACCCCTCCACTTT. It translates to CSASLRDRYNSPLHF.